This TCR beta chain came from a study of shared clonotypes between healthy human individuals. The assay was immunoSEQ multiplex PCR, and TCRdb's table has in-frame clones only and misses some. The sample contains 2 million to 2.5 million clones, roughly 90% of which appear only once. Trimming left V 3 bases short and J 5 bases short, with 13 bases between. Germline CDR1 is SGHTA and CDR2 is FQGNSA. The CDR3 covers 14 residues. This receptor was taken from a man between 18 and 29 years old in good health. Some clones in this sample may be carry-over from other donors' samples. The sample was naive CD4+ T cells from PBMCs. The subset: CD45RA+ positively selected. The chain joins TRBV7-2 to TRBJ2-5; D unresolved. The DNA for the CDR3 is TGTGCCAGCAGCTTTTCCAGGAGTTCGGAGACCCAGTACTTC. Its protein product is CASSFSRSSETQYF.